What follows are 24 T cell receptor beta chains derived from one specimen sequenced in a study of STAT5B mutations in CD4+ large granular lymphocyte leukemia. The data were produced by immunoSEQ multiplex PCR, yet TCRdb's version contains in-frame clones alone and is incomplete. The data contain more than 30,000 clones, approximately 88% of them singletons. The sequenced sample was CD4+ T cells from blood buffy coats. All receptors derive from a human donor in good health.

This sequence joins TRBV28 and TRBJ1-1, with D perhaps matching TRBD1 (6 bases). Germline-derived CDR1 and CDR2 are MDHEN and SYDVKM. V was shortened by 7 bases and J by 4 bases, with 10 bases between the two germline ends. This CDR3 region has 12 residues. The CDR3 DNA follows: TGTGCCAGCAAAACAGGGTCCACTGAAGCTTTCTTT. It translates to CASKTGSTEAFF.

The CDR3 nucleotides are TGTGCCAGCAGCCAGTTCTTACTAGCGGGAGGGGAGCAGTTCTTC. Translating gives CASSQFLLAGGEQFF. The V and J genes are TRBV14 and TRBJ2-1; 13 positions match TRBD2. CDR1 SGHDN and CDR2 FVKESK come from the germline V gene. V was pared by 3 bases and J by 10 bases, with 6 bases of the junction left unmatched. This CDR3 region has 15 residues.

The V gene is TRBV30, the J gene TRBJ1-2; D is perhaps TRBD1 (6 bases). This CDR3 region has 15 residues. V gave up 2 bases and J gave up 2 bases, with 15 bases separating them. Germline assignment: CDR1 GTSNPN and CDR2 SVGIG (reference sequence). The CDR3 protein is CAWSRNVQGNYGYTF. The DNA of the CDR3 is TGTGCCTGGAGTAGGAACGTTCAGGGGAACTATGGCTACACCTTC. The full variable domain, completed using reference TRBV30 and TRBJ1-2, is SQTIHQWPATLVQPVGSPLSLECTVEGTSNPNLYWYRQAAGRGLQLLFYSVGIGQISSEVPQNLSASRPQDRQFILSSKKLLLSDSGFYLCAWSRNVQGNYGYTFGSGTRLTVV.

The chain has TRBV27 and TRBJ2-7; D may be TRBD2 (6 bases). V lost 6 bases to trimming and J lost 3 bases, with 12 bases between them. CDR1 and CDR2 from the germline V gene are MNHEY and SMNVEV (reference sequence). The CDR3 is 13 amino acids. The CDR3 DNA sequence: TGTGCCAGCAGCTCCGGGACTCTCTACGAGCAGTACTTC. Its translation is CASSSGTLYEQYF.

This chain links TRBV11-3 with TRBJ1-1; D gene unclear. The germline V gene encodes CDR1 SGHNT and CDR2 YENEEA. Trimming pared 4 bases from V and 0 bases from J, leaving 9 bases between. This CDR3 has 14 residues. The CDR3 region has the DNA TGTGCCAGCAGCTCATCCGGGGTGAACACTGAAGCTTTCTTT. Translating it yields CASSSSGVNTEAFF. Full variable domain (remainder filled in from reference TRBV11-3 and TRBJ1-1): EAGVVQSPRYKIIEKKQPVAFWCNPISGHNTLYWYLQNLGQGPELLIRYENEEAVDDSQLPKDRFSAERLKGVDSTLKIQPAELGDSAVYLCASSSSGVNTEAFFGQGTRLTVV.

The CDR3 DNA sequence: TGTGCCAGCGAGCTTACCTCGGGAGCGGGGGCCTACGAGCAGTACTTC. This encodes CASELTSGAGAYEQYF. V and J are TRBV7-9 and TRBJ2-7; 8 bases line up with TRBD2. V trimming: 8 bases; J trimming: 2 bases; junction bases outside the gene matches: 14. The CDR3 extends over 16 amino acids. CDR1 SEHNR and CDR2 FQNEAQ come from the germline V gene (reference sequence).

The chain joins TRBV19 to TRBJ2-2; 12 nucleotides match TRBD1. Trimming took 5 bases from V and 4 from J; bases not matched to a gene: 5. CDR1 LNHDA and CDR2 SQIVND come from the germline V gene (reference sequence). The length of the CDR3 is 16 residues. CDR3 amino acids: CASSGGQGAGTGELFF. CDR3 nucleotides: TGTGCCAGTAGTGGGGGACAGGGGGCGGGCACCGGGGAGCTGTTTTTT. Using reference TRBV19 and TRBJ2-2 for the parts outside the CDR3, the full variable domain is DGGITQSPKYLFRKEGQNVTLSCEQNLNHDAMYWYRQDPGQGLRLIYYSQIVNDFQKGDIAEGYSVSREKKESFPLTVTSAQKNPTAFYLCASSGGQGAGTGELFFGEGSRLTVL.

The CDR3 region has the DNA TGTGCCAGCAGTGAATATAACAGACTTAGCACAGATACGCAGTATTTT. As protein: CASSEYNRLSTDTQYF. V usage is TRBV25-1 and J usage is TRBJ2-3; D is ambiguous. Looked up from germline, CDR1 is MGHDK and CDR2 is SYGVNS. This CDR3 has 16 amino acids. The ends were cut back, 0 bases at V and 0 bases at J, with 10 bases in the middle. The full variable domain, with the rest looked up from reference TRBV25-1 and TRBJ2-3, is EADIYQTPRYLVIGTGKKITLECSQTMGHDKMYWYQQDPGMELHLIHYSYGVNSTEKGDLSSESTVSRIRTEHFPLTLESARPSHTSQYLCASSEYNRLSTDTQYFGPGTRLTVL.

The V gene is TRBV4-1, the J gene TRBJ1-1, with 11 bases identical to TRBD1. CDR1 is MGHRA, CDR2 YSYEKL, per germline. V shed 4 bases and J 1 base; nucleotides not matched to a gene: 2. The CDR3 consists of 15 residues. The CDR3 reads CASSPGQGGNTEAFF. The CDR3 DNA is TGCGCCAGCAGCCCGGGACAGGGGGGGAACACTGAAGCTTTCTTT.

A note on this clone: A read error may produce the germline difference seen at one junction end. V usage is TRBV7-2 and J usage is TRBJ2-1, with D maybe TRBD2 (5 bases). Per germline, CDR1 SGHTA and CDR2 FQGNSA. The length of the CDR3 is 14 residues. Here the CDR3 DNA reads TGTGCCAGCAGCCTAGCTACGCCTTACAATGAGCAGTTCTTC. This gives the protein CASSLATPYNEQFF.

The V call is TRBV5-1, the J call TRBJ1-2; a possible D gene is TRBD1 (5 bases). The CDR3 totals 15 residues. V gave up 0 bases and J gave up 0 bases, with 9 bases separating them. CDR1 is SGHRS, CDR2 YFSETQ, per germline. CDR3 amino acids: CASSLGSGANYGYTF. In DNA form, the CDR3 reads TGCGCCAGCAGCTTGGGGTCGGGGGCTAACTATGGCTACACCTTC.

A remark on this clone: The germline gene is not matched at one end of the junction; a read error may be the cause. The chain is built from TRBV7-6 and TRBJ2-7; 7 bases match TRBD1. The CDR3 is made up of 13 amino acids. From germline, CDR1 is SGHVS and CDR2 FNYEAQ. For the CDR3, the DNA is TGTGCCAGCAGTTTAGACAGGGTCTACGAGCAGTACTTC. This encodes CASSLDRVYEQYF.

The genes are TRBV7-9 and TRBJ2-5; no clear D gene. The length of the CDR3 is 18 residues. V lost 0 bases to trimming and J lost 4 bases, with 21 bases between them. From germline, CDR1 is SEHNR and CDR2 FQNEAQ (reference sequence). The CDR3, as DNA: TGTGCCAGCAGCTTAGCCCGATTCAGAAAAGCCGTTCCAGAGACCCAGTACTTC. As protein: CASSLARFRKAVPETQYF.

This sequence joins TRBV7-9 and TRBJ1-2; D remains unclear. The CDR3 consists of 14 residues. The germline V gene has CDR1 SEHNR and CDR2 FQNEAQ (reference sequence). With 6 bases removed from V and 2 bases from J, the gap between germline ends came to 13 bases. The CDR3 DNA sequence: TGTGCCAGCAGTCTTACCTCGCCCAACTATGGCTACACCTTC. Translating it yields CASSLTSPNYGYTF. Using reference TRBV7-9 and TRBJ1-2 for the parts outside the CDR3, the full variable domain is DTGVSQNPRHKITKRGQNVTFRCDPISEHNRLYWYRQTLGQGPEFLTYFQNEAQLEKSRLLSDRFSAERPKGSFSTLEIQRTEQGDSAMYLCASSLTSPNYGYTFGSGTRLTVV.

The gene calls are TRBV11-2 and TRBJ2-1; 9 bases fit TRBD2. Germline-derived CDR1 and CDR2 are SGHAT and FQNNGV. Trimming took 5 bases from V and 7 from J; bases not matched to a gene: 12. This CDR3 is 16 amino acids long. The CDR3 sequence: CASSPTGAGGWNEQFF. In DNA form, the CDR3 reads TGTGCCAGCAGCCCTACGGGGGCGGGAGGGTGGAATGAGCAGTTCTTC.

V and J are TRBV19 and TRBJ1-3; D not certain. CDR3 length: 11 amino acids. Germline CDR1 is LNHDA and CDR2 is SQIVND (reference sequence). Trimming cost V 1 base and J 6 bases, with 1 base left between them. For the CDR3, the DNA is TGTGCCAGTAGTATAGTAAACACCATATATTTT. It codes for CASSIVNTIYF.

By frequency in the sample, this clone is medium-sized. The rearrangement joins TRBV5-1 to TRBJ1-1; possibly TRBD1 for D (6 bases). Trimming stripped 4 bases from V and 0 bases from J, with 10 bases between. Germline values: CDR1 SGHRS, CDR2 YFSETQ. This CDR3 has 14 amino acids. The CDR3 spells CASSPRTVNTEAFF. The DNA of the CDR3 is TGCGCCAGCAGCCCGCGGACAGTGAACACTGAAGCTTTCTTT. The full variable domain, in which reference TRBV5-1 and TRBJ1-1 provide the parts outside the CDR3, is KAGVTQTPRYLIKTRGQQVTLSCSPISGHRSVSWYQQTPGQGLQFLFEYFSETQRNKGNFPGRFSGRQFSNSRSEMNVSTLELGDSALYLCASSPRTVNTEAFFGQGTRLTVV.

V is TRBV11-2 and J is TRBJ1-1, with 8 nucleotides matching TRBD1. The V and J ends lost 0 bases and 5 bases, in that order; junction bases with no gene match: 5. This CDR3 is 15 amino acids long. Germline CDR1 reads SGHAT; CDR2 reads FQNNGV. Written as DNA, the CDR3 is TGTGCCAGCAGCTTAGATGACAGGGGAAGAACTGAAGCTTTCTTT. Amino acids: CASSLDDRGRTEAFF.

The chain combines TRBV5-4 with TRBJ1-5; D remains unclear. The CDR3 is made up of 12 amino acids. CDR1 SGHNT and CDR2 YYREEE come from the germline V gene (reference sequence). Trimming removed 1 base at V and 7 bases at J, with 6 bases between. The CDR3 here is CASSLFGQPQHF. In DNA form, the CDR3 reads TGTGCCAGCAGCTTGTTCGGACAGCCCCAGCATTTT. Looking up the rest from reference TRBV5-4 and TRBJ1-5 gives the full variable domain: ETGVTQSPTHLIKTRGQQVTLRCSSQSGHNTVSWYQQALGQGPQFIFQYYREEENGRGNFPPRFSGLQFPNYSSELNVNALELDDSALYLCASSLFGQPQHFGDGTRLSIL.

J is TRBJ2-7 and V is TRBV7-2; 11 nucleotides match TRBD2. The CDR3 sequence is 15 residues long. The V gene end was trimmed by 4 bases and the J gene end by 3 bases; junction bases not matched to a gene: 5. Germline V CDR1 and CDR2: SGHTA, FQGNSA. CDR3 in DNA: TGTGCCAGCAGCTCAACCGGGACTAGCGGCTACGAGCAGTACTTC. Translated, it gives CASSSTGTSGYEQYF.

This clone was recorded a few times. The genes are TRBV15 and TRBJ1-5; D is unresolved. CDR1 is LNHNV, CDR2 YYDKDF, per germline (reference sequence). Trimming removed 3 bases at V and 3 bases at J, with 6 bases between. This CDR3 comprises 13 residues. The CDR3 DNA reads as TGTGCCACCAGCAGGGTTTTCAATCAGCCCCAGCATTTT. The encoded protein is CATSRVFNQPQHF.

The rearrangement links TRBV7-8 to TRBJ2-3; the D gene is possibly TRBD2 (5 bases). Trimming cost V 4 bases and J 1 base, with 9 bases left between them. The CDR3 totals 14 residues. Germline CDR1 reads SGHVS; CDR2 reads FQNEAQ. CDR3 amino acids: CASSWVGGTDTQYF. The CDR3 nucleotides read TGTGCCAGCAGCTGGGTCGGGGGCACAGATACGCAGTATTTT.

The V call is TRBV6-5, the J call TRBJ2-2; tentatively, D is TRBD1 (6 bases). Trimming took off 9 bases at V and 5 bases at J, with 19 bases between the two ends. From germline, CDR1 is MNHEY and CDR2 SVGAGI. CDR3 size: 15 residues. The CDR3 loop is CASSMQGQLTGELFF. CDR3 nucleotide sequence: TGTGCCAGTAGCATGCAGGGGCAGTTGACCGGGGAGCTGTTTTTT.

The chain carries TRBV5-4 and TRBJ1-1; 7 bases are a match to TRBD1. This CDR3 has 12 residues. Germline V gene data show CDR1 as SGHNT and CDR2 as YYREEE (reference sequence). Trimming cost V 3 bases and J 11 bases; bases outside gene matches: 7. The CDR3 spells CASSSDRVGAFF. The CDR3 DNA reads TGTGCCAGCAGCTCCGACAGGGTGGGGGCTTTCTTT.